These T cell receptor beta chains were read from a single sample in a study of blood T cell repertoires in COVID-19. Assay used: immunoSEQ multiplex PCR; TCRdb lists only in-frame clones, some missing. Of 160,000 or so clones listed, about 90% are singletons. Sequencing was done on a sample of PBMCs or T cells enriched from blood (not recorded which). Receptor source: a human donor with acute COVID-19. The donor label of this sample is uncertain. Each CDR3 is given with its conserved first and last residue. A clone size is listed for some rows: how often the clone was seen (once, few, many), or a class if it is expanded.

J	V	size	CDR3
TRBJ1-1	TRBV5-1	once	CASDLGETLRANTEAFF
TRBJ2-3	TRBV30	-	CAWSRQGGGTDTQYF
TRBJ2-2	TRBV5-1	-	CASSTGQAGELFF
TRBJ1-2	TRBV19	-	CAIFRQIYGYTF
TRBJ1-1	TRBV18	-	CASSPIGGLTEAFF
TRBJ1-5	TRBV19	-	CASSRDRWDQPQHF
TRBJ2-5	TRBV6-6	-	CASSPFQGQETQYF
TRBJ1-2	TRBV25-1	few	CASSEQGAYFGYTF
TRBJ1-2	TRBV10-3	-	CATGQGTSDGYTF
TRBJ2-3	TRBV7-9	-	CATDGWRGSTDTQYF
TRBJ2-1	TRBV5-4	-	CASSLVVLAGAIPLNEQFF
TRBJ1-2	TRBV7-2	once	CASSRDRVYGYTF
TRBJ2-7	TRBV28	-	CASSLGGIPYEQYF
TRBJ2-7	TRBV6-5	many	CASSLGNRVIEQYF
TRBJ1-2	TRBV5-1	-	CASSLEAGINGYTF
TRBJ1-2	TRBV9	-	CASSVEDRGHYGYTF
TRBJ1-1	TRBV30	-	CAWNPQGMNTEAFF
TRBJ1-1	TRBV12-3/TRBV12-4	-	CASSLGRITEAFF
TRBJ1-2	TRBV10-3	once	CAIRNSTNYGYTF
TRBJ2-5	TRBV14	few	CASSLGTSGALEETQYF